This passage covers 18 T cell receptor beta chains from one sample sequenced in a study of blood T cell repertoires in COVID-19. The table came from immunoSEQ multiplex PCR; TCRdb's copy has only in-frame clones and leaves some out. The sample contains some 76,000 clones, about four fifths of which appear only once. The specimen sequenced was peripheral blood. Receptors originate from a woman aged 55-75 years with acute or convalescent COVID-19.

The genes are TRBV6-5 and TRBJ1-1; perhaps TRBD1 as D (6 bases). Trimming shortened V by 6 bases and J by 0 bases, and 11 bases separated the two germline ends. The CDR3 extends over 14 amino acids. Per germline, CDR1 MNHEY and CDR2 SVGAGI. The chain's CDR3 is CASRTDRLNTEAFF. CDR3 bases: TGTGCCAGCAGGACGGACAGATTGAACACTGAAGCTTTCTTT.

In DNA form, the CDR3 reads TGTGCCAGTAGTTCATACCCGACAGGGGATTACGCTGAAGCTTTCTTT. Translation: CASSSYPTGDYAEAFF. The chain links TRBV19 to TRBJ1-1, with 8 bases aligning to TRBD1. The CDR3 consists of 16 residues. Trimming took 5 bases from V and 6 from J; bases not matched to a gene: 14. CDR1 is LNHDA, CDR2 SQIVND, per germline (reference sequence).

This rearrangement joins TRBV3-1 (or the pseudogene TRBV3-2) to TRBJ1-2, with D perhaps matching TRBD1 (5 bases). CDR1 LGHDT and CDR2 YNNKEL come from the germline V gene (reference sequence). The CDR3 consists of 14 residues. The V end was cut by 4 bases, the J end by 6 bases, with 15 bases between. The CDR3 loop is CASSRGGPRDGYTF. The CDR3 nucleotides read TGTGCCAGCAGCCGGGGCGGACCTAGGGATGGCTACACCTTC.

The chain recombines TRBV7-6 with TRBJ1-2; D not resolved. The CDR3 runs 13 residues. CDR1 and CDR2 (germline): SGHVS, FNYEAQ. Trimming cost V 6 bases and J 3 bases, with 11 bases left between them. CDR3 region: CASSPLLDYGYTF. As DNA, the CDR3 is TGTGCCAGCAGTCCCTTGTTAGACTATGGCTACACCTTC.

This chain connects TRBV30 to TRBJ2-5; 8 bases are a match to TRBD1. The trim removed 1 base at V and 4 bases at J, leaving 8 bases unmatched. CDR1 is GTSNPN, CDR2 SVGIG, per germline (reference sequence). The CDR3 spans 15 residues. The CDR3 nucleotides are TGTGCCTGGAGTGGCGGGACCAGGGGGCGAGAGACCCAGTACTTC. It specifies CAWSGGTRGRETQYF.

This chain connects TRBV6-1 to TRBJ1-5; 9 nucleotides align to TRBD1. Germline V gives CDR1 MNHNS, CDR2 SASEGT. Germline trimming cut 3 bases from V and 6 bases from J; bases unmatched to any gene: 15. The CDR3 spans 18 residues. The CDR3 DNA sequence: TGTGCCAGCAGTGACGTTCGCGGGACAGGGTTCCCCACTCAGCCCCAGCATTTT. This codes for CASSDVRGTGFPTQPQHF.

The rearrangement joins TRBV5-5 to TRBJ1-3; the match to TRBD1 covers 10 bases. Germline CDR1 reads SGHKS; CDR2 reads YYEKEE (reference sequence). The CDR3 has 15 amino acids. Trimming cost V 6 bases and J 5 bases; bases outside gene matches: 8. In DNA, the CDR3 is TGTGCCAGCACCCCCCGGACAGGGGGACGAAACACCATATATTTT. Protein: CASTPRTGGRNTIYF. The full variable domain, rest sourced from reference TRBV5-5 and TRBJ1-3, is DAGVTQSPTHLIKTRGQQVTLRCSPISGHKSVSWYQQVLGQGPQFIFQYYEKEERGRGNFPDRFSARQFPNYSSELNVNALLLGDSALYLCASTPRTGGRNTIYFGEGSWLTVV.

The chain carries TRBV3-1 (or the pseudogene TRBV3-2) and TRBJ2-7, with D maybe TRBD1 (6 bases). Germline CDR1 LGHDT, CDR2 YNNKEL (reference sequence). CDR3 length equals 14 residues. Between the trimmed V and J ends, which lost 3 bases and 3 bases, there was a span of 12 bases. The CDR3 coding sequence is TGTGCCAGCAGCCAGGGGGCCGGACTCTACGAGCAGTACTTC. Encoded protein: CASSQGAGLYEQYF.

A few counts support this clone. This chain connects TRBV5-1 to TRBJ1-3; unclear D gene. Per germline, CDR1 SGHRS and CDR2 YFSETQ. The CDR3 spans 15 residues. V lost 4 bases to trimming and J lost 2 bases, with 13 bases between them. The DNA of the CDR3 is TGCGCCAGCAGCCACAACAGAGGGCCTGGAAACACCATATATTTT. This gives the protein CASSHNRGPGNTIYF.

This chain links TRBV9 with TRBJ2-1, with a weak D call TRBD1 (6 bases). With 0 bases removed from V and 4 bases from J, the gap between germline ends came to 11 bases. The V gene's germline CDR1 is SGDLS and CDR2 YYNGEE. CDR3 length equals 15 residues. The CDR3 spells CASSVGGDRYNEQFF. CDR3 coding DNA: TGTGCCAGCAGCGTAGGTGGTGACAGGTACAATGAGCAGTTCTTC. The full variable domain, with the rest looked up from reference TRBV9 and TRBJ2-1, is DSGVTQTPKHLITATGQRVTLRCSPRSGDLSVYWYQQSLDQGLQFLIQYYNGEERAKGNILERFSAQQFPDLHSELNLSSLELGDSALYFCASSVGGDRYNEQFFGPGTRLTVL.

This chain's CDR3 is CASSESVTGYGYTF. The CDR3 DNA reads as TGCGCCAGCAGTGAGTCGGTGACAGGGTATGGCTACACCTTC. The chain uses TRBV10-2 and TRBJ1-2; 7 bases agree with TRBD1. The CDR3 is 14 amino acids. The germline CDR1 and CDR2 sequences are WSHSY and SAAADI. The junction had 3 bases not matched to a gene; V was cut back by 0 bases and J by 5 bases.

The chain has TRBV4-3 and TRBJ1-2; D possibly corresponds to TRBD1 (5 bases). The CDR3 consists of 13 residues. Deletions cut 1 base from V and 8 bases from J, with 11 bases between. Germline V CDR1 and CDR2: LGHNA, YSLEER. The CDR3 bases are TGCGCCAGCAGCCAAGGCAGGGTAGGAGGCTACACCTTC. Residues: CASSQGRVGGYTF.

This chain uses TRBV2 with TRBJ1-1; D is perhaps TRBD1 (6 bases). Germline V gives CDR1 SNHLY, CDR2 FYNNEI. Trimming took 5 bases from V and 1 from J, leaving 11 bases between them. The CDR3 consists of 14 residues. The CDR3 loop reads CASSTTRGNTEAFF. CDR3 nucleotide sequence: TGTGCCAGCAGTACGACCAGGGGGAACACTGAAGCTTTCTTT.

CDR3 in DNA: TGCGCCAGCAGCTTGGGAATGGGACTGGTAAATGAAAAACTGTTTTTT. The encoded protein is CASSLGMGLVNEKLFF. The chain couples TRBV5-1 to TRBJ1-4, with D perhaps matching TRBD1 (5 bases). CDR1 and CDR2 (germline): SGHRS, YFSETQ. CDR3 length: 16 residues. The V end was cut by 0 bases, the J end by 5 bases, with 14 bases between.

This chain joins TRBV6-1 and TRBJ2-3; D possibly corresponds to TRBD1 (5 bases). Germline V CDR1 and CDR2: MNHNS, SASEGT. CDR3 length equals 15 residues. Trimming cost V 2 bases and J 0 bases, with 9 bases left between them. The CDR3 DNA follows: TGTGCCAGCAGTGAACACAGGCAAAGCACAGATACGCAGTATTTT. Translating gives CASSEHRQSTDTQYF.

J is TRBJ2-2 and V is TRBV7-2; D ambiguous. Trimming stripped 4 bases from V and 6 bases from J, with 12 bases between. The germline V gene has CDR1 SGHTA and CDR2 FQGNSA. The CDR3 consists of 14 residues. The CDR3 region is CASSSIAGPGELFF. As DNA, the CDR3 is TGTGCCAGCAGCTCTATTGCTGGTCCCGGGGAGCTGTTTTTT.

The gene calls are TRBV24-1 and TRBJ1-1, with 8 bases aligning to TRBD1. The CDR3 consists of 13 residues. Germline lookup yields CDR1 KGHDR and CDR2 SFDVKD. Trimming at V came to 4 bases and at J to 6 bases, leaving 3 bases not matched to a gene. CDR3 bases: TGTGCCACCAGTGACGGACAGGGTCCTGAAGCTTTCTTT. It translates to CATSDGQGPEAFF.

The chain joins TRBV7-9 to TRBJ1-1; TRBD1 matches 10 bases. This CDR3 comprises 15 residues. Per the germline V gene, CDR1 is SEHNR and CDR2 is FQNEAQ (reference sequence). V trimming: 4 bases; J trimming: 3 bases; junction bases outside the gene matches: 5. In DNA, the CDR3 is TGTGCCAGCAGCTCGGGGACAGGGGCGGACACTGAAGCTTTCTTT. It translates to CASSSGTGADTEAFF.